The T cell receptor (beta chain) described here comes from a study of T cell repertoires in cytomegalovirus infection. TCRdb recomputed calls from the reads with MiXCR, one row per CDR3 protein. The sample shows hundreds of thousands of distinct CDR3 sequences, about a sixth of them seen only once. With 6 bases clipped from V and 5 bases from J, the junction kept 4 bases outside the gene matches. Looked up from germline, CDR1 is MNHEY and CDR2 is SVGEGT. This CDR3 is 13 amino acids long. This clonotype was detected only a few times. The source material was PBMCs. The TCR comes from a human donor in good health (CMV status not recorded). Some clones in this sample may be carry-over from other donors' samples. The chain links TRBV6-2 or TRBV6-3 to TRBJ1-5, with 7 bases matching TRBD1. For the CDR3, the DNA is TGTGCCAGCAGGAAAACAGGGGATCAGCCCCAGCATTTT. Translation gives CASRKTGDQPQHF.